These T cell receptor beta chains were read from a single sample in a study of identical twins. TCRdb redid the calling of the 5' RACE reads with MiXCR, one entry per CDR3 protein. Among 300,000 to 400,000 distinct CDR3 sequences, about 12% were seen once, and the ten largest hold about 7%. These records were also assigned to another study, of yellow fever vaccine responses in identical twins.

Input material: CD8+ T cells sorted from blood. These TCRs come from a woman aged 18-30 years in good health. CDR3s include the opening cysteine and the closing phenylalanine or tryptophan. The D gene is left open where the match is weak. Clone sizes are given selectively: once, few, many, or a class where the clone is expanded.

abundance	len	j_gene	v_gene	d_gene	CDR3nt	CDR3aa
NA	16	TRBJ1-1	TRBV10-1	NA	TGCGCCAGCAGTGAGAATTGGGCCGGACAGAACACTGAAGCTTTCTTT	CASSENWAGQNTEAFF
NA	14	TRBJ2-7	TRBV27	TRBD2	TGTGCCAGCAGTGCCTCGACTAGCTCACGCGAGCAGTACTTC	CASSASTSSREQYF
NA	18	TRBJ2-2	TRBV24-1	NA	TGTGCCACCAGTGATTCTTTTGGGACACACGCGAACACCGGGGAGCTGTTTTTT	CATSDSFGTHANTGELFF
once	16	TRBJ1-2	TRBV19	TRBD1	TGTGCCAGTACCCCGGCAGGGGGCTCCCTTAACTATGGCTACACCTTC	CASTPAGGSLNYGYTF
NA	16	TRBJ2-3	TRBV10-2	TRBD2	TGCGCCAGCAGTGAATATGCTAGCGGGGGGCCAGATACGCAGTATTTT	CASSEYASGGPDTQYF
few	14	TRBJ2-2	TRBV27	NA	TGTGCCAGCAAGGACAGCCCGAACACCGGGGAGCTGTTTTTT	CASKDSPNTGELFF
few	15	TRBJ2-1	TRBV6-5	TRBD1	TGTGCCAGCAGTTCGGACAGGGGGCCACACAATGAGCAGTTCTTC	CASSSDRGPHNEQFF
NA	15	TRBJ2-2	TRBV7-8	TRBD2	TGTGCCAGCAGCCGGGACTACCCGCTTACCGGGGAGCTGTTTTTT	CASSRDYPLTGELFF
NA	16	TRBJ2-1	TRBV20-1	TRBD2	TGCAGTGCTAGACCCTTTACTAGCGGGGAGTACAATGAGCAGTTCTTC	CSARPFTSGEYNEQFF
NA	15	TRBJ2-7	TRBV15	TRBD2	TGTGCCACCAGCAAGAGCGGACTAGCGGGATACGAGCAGTACTTC	CATSKSGLAGYEQYF
few	12	TRBJ2-7	TRBV20-1	NA	TGCAGTGCTAGAGGGACTTTCTACGAGCAGTACTTC	CSARGTFYEQYF
few	16	TRBJ1-6	TRBV3-1	NA	TGTGCCAGCAGCCAAGAGGGTTTGGAGTATAATTCACCCCTCCACTTT	CASSQEGLEYNSPLHF
NA	17	TRBJ2-3	TRBV7-8	TRBD2	TGTGCCAGCAGCTTCCCAGGACTAGCGGGGGACGCAGATACGCAGTATTTT	CASSFPGLAGDADTQYF
NA	14	TRBJ2-3	TRBV2	NA	TGTGCCAGCAGTGAAATGCAGTTGCCAGATACGCAGTATTTT	CASSEMQLPDTQYF
few	13	TRBJ1-1	TRBV11-2	NA	TGTGCCAGCAGCTCGCCCGGACAACTGGAAGCTTTCTTT	CASSSPGQLEAFF
many	15	TRBJ2-3	TRBV4-1	TRBD2	TGCGCCAGCAGCCCCTTAGCGGGAGGTCTCGATACGCAGTATTTT	CASSPLAGGLDTQYF
NA	14	TRBJ2-2	TRBV6-1	NA	TGTGCCAGCAGTGGAGGGAGCGGGCCCGGGGAGCTGTTTTTT	CASSGGSGPGELFF
few	14	TRBJ1-4	TRBV20-1	TRBD1	TGCAGTGTTCGGGACAGGGAGTCTAATGAAAAACTGTTTTTT	CSVRDRESNEKLFF
NA	13	TRBJ2-3	TRBV6-1	NA	TGTGCCAGCACCCTGAGGGAGGCAGATACGCAGTATTTT	CASTLREADTQYF
many	13	TRBJ2-7	TRBV5-1	NA	TGCGCCAGCAGCAAGGACTCATCGGGGGAGCAGTACTTC	CASSKDSSGEQYF
few	15	TRBJ1-2	TRBV5-1	NA	TGCGCCAGCAGCTTGGAACAGCGTGGTAACTATGGCTACACCTTC	CASSLEQRGNYGYTF
many	14	TRBJ1-2	TRBV4-1	NA	TGCGCCAGCAGCCGACTCGGAGACGGGGGGAGCTACACCTTC	CASSRLGDGGSYTF
NA	16	TRBJ2-7	TRBV24-1	NA	TGTGCCACCAGTGATTCTCGCGGGATCGGCTCCTACGAGCAGTACTTC	CATSDSRGIGSYEQYF
few	15	TRBJ2-1	TRBV10-3	TRBD2	TGTGCCATCAGTGCACTAGCGGGAGGGCCCAATGAGCAGTTCTTC	CAISALAGGPNEQFF
NA	11	TRBJ2-7	TRBV12-3/TRBV12-4	NA	TGTGCCAGCGGGGACCGGGGGGAGCAGTACTTC	CASGDRGEQYF
few	15	TRBJ2-1	TRBV29-1	NA	TGCAGCGTTGAAGAGAGGGCGACAGCTTACAATGAGCAGTTCTTC	CSVEERATAYNEQFF
few	17	TRBJ2-1	TRBV4-1	NA	TGCGCCAGCAGCCACGGACTAGGGGGGAACTCCTACAATGAGCAGTTCTTC	CASSHGLGGNSYNEQFF
many	17	TRBJ2-5	TRBV5-1	NA	TGCGCCAGCAGCAGAGTGGTGAGGCCGCAGTTAGTGGAGACCCAGTACTTC	CASSRVVRPQLVETQYF
few	14	TRBJ2-3	TRBV20-1	NA	TGCAGTGCTAGCCCAGCAGACGGACCAGATACGCAGTATTTT	CSASPADGPDTQYF
NA	15	TRBJ2-7	TRBV5-1	NA	TGCGCCAGCAGCTTGGTGATAGGAGGCTCCTACGAGCAGTACTTC	CASSLVIGGSYEQYF
few	18	TRBJ2-1	TRBV7-3	TRBD2	TGTGCCAGCAGCCATGGACTAGCGGGCACCAGCTCCTACAATGAGCAGTTCTTC	CASSHGLAGTSSYNEQFF
NA	20	TRBJ2-1	TRBV7-8	NA	TGTGCCAGCAGCATACGACAGGGAGGTTATCCTACCTCAACCTACAATGAGCAGTTCTTC	CASSIRQGGYPTSTYNEQFF
few	15	TRBJ2-1	TRBV6-1	TRBD2	TGTGCCAGCAGTGGAGGACTAGATATTTACAATGAGCAGTTCTTC	CASSGGLDIYNEQFF
many	11	TRBJ1-1	TRBV28	NA	TGTGCCAGCAGTCCGGATACTGAAGCTTTCTTT	CASSPDTEAFF
NA	11	TRBJ1-1	TRBV18	NA	TGTGCCAGCTCACCAGTGGCTGAAGCTTTCTTT	CASSPVAEAFF
NA	14	TRBJ2-3	TRBV15	NA	TGTGCCACCAGCAGAGCGGGCCGTACAGATACGCAGTATTTT	CATSRAGRTDTQYF
many	13	TRBJ2-1	TRBV29-1	TRBD2	TGCAGCGTTGACGTCGGCGGGAGTTATGAGCAGTTCTTC	CSVDVGGSYEQFF
NA	19	TRBJ2-1	TRBV12-3/TRBV12-4	NA	TGTGCCAGCAGTACCCCGGCCGGGAACTCCCTGGGCTCCTACAATGAGCAGTTCTTC	CASSTPAGNSLGSYNEQFF
many	13	TRBJ2-3	TRBV27	TRBD2	TGTGCCAGCAGAAGCGGGAGTGAATATACGCAGTATTTT	CASRSGSEYTQYF
many	14	TRBJ2-3	TRBV10-3	TRBD2	TGTGCCATCACCAGCGGGAGGGGCACAGATACGCAGTATTTT	CAITSGRGTDTQYF
NA	16	TRBJ2-1	TRBV7-9	TRBD2	TGTGCCAGCAGCGGACAGACTAGCGGGATTTCTCGTGAGCAGTTCTTC	CASSGQTSGISREQFF
NA	13	TRBJ2-7	TRBV12-3/TRBV12-4	NA	TGTGCCAGCAGCCCGGACATCTCCTACGAGCAGTACTTC	CASSPDISYEQYF
many	15	TRBJ2-3	TRBV7-8	NA	TGTGCCAGCAGCGCACTGACTTCTAGCACAGATACGCAGTATTTT	CASSALTSSTDTQYF
NA	15	TRBJ2-1	TRBV20-1	NA	TGCAGTGCTAGAGCGGAACGGGGGCCCTACAATGAGCAGTTCTTC	CSARAERGPYNEQFF
NA	14	TRBJ1-4	TRBV12-3/TRBV12-4	NA	TGTGCCAGCATGGACCCGGCAACTAATGAAAAACTGTTTTTT	CASMDPATNEKLFF
few	12	TRBJ1-2	TRBV7-9	NA	TGTGCCAGCCTAGGGGGTGAGGGTGGCTACACCTTC	CASLGGEGGYTF
few	15	TRBJ2-3	TRBV6-1	NA	TGTGCCAGCAGTGAATACCCCAGGGGAACAGATACGCAGTATTTT	CASSEYPRGTDTQYF
few	13	TRBJ1-5	TRBV6-2/TRBV6-3	NA	TGTGCCAGCACTCCATGGATCGATCAGCCCCAGCATTTT	CASTPWIDQPQHF
NA	16	TRBJ2-3	TRBV4-2	NA	TGTGCCAGCAGCCAAGCCGTGGGCCCGGAAACGGATACGCAGTATTTT	CASSQAVGPETDTQYF
NA	15	TRBJ2-7	TRBV11-2	TRBD1	TGTGCCAGCAGCCGAACGCGGGACAGGGGGGTTGAGCAGTACTTC	CASSRTRDRGVEQYF
NA	14	TRBJ1-5	TRBV12-3/TRBV12-4	TRBD1	TGTGCCAGCAGTATCACAGGGGGCGGCCAGCCCCAGCATTTT	CASSITGGGQPQHF